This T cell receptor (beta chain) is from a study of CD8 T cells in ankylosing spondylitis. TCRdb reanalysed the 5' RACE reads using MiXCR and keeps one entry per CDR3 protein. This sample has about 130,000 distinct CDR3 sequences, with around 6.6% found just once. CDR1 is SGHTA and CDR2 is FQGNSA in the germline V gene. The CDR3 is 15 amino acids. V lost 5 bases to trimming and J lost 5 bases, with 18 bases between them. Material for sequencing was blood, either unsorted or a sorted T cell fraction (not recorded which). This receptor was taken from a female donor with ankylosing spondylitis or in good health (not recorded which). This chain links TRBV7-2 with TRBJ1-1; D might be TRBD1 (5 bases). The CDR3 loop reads CASSRTGGGETEAFF. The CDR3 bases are TGTGCCAGCAGCCGAACCGGGGGAGGAGAAACTGAAGCTTTCTTT.